This TCR beta chain comes out of a study of cytomegalovirus exposure and HLA in healthy donors. In germline, CDR1 is MNHEY, CDR2 SMNVEV (reference sequence). CDR3 size: 17 residues. V was pared by 3 bases and J by 7 bases, with 11 bases of the junction left unmatched. With 60 Vbeta and 13 Jbeta primers, the PCR was carried out. Using immunoSEQ multiplex PCR, the repertoire was profiled, and TCRdb retains in-frame clones only, with some absent. The repertoire consists of about 64,000 clones, with 60% to 80% occurring once and the leading ten covering roughly 5%. The chain couples TRBV27 to TRBJ1-6; 8 nucleotides align to TRBD1. Sequenced: PBMCs. The source of this sequence is a male donor in good health and CMV-seropositive. CDR3 sequence: CASSFTPPGTGNSPLHF. CDR3 DNA sequence: TGTGCCAGCAGTTTTACACCTCCGGGGACAGGAAATTCACCCCTCCACTTT.